This entry lists 27 T cell receptor beta chains sequenced from one sample in a study of T cells in Graves' hyperthyroidism and ophthalmopathy. Amplification targeted TCR beta CDR3 regions from RNA transcripts. TCR CDR3 regions were first amplified by RT-PCR with HTBI primers. TCRdb recomputed calls from the multiplex PCR reads with MiXCR, one row per CDR3 protein. This sample has roughly 750,000 distinct CDR3 sequences, with roughly 17% found just once. Sequenced sample: blood. The receptor source for this set is a man aged 18 to 29 with Graves' hyperthyroidism.

This clonotype was seen repeatedly, ten times or more. The chain couples TRBV6-1 to TRBJ2-1, with 13 bases fitting TRBD2. The CDR3 is made up of 15 amino acids. CDR1 is MNHNS and CDR2 is SASEGT in the germline V gene. Losses at the gene ends were 5 bases for V and 6 bases for J; bases not matched to a gene: 4. DNA for the CDR3: TGTGCCAGCAGTTTGGGACTAGCGGGAATCAATGAGCAGTTCTTC. It codes for CASSLGLAGINEQFF.

This clonotype was recorded at least ten times. The J gene is TRBJ1-5, the V gene TRBV12-5; the match to TRBD1 covers 9 bases. J gave up 0 bases and V 6 bases, and 9 bases lay outside the gene matches. The CDR3 has 17 amino acids. Looked up from germline, CDR1 is LGHNT and CDR2 is FRNRAP. CDR3 in amino acids: CASGLSGTGSSNQPQHF. In nucleotides, the CDR3 is TGTGCTAGTGGCCTATCCGGGACAGGGAGTAGCAATCAGCCCCAGCATTTT.

This clonotype showed up just a few times. This chain joins TRBV11-1 and TRBJ2-6; no definite D call. V dropped 5 bases and J dropped 0 bases, with 26 bases sitting between them. Germline CDR1 reads SGHAT; CDR2 reads FQDESV (reference sequence). The length of the CDR3 is 21 residues. DNA of the CDR3: TGTGCCAGCAGCCCCCAAGGTCGACTGCACAACCACAGCTCTGGGGCCAACGTCCTGACTTTC. Amino acids: CASSPQGRLHNHSSGANVLTF.

This clonotype was picked up a small number of times. The chain couples TRBV11-2 to TRBJ2-1, with D maybe TRBD2 (6 bases). With 6 bases removed from V and 13 bases from J, the gap between germline ends came to 13 bases. Germline CDR1 is SGHAT and CDR2 is FQNNGV. The CDR3 totals 11 residues. The CDR3 here is CASREAGRQFF. The CDR3 DNA reads as TGTGCCAGCAGAGAAGCGGGTCGACAGTTCTTC.

The CDR3 sequence is CATVCDQEGTGSGEKLFF. Written as DNA, the CDR3 is TGTGCCACCGTTTGCGACCAAGAAGGGACAGGGAGTGGAGAAAAACTGTTTTTT. The chain has TRBV24-1 and TRBJ1-4, with 9 nucleotides matching TRBD1. J was trimmed by 8 bases and V by 9 bases; bases with no gene match: 21. This CDR3 contains 18 residues. The germline V gene encodes CDR1 KGHDR and CDR2 SFDVKD.

The rearrangement uses TRBV7-9 and TRBJ2-4; D is uncertain. The CDR3 is made up of 15 amino acids. Germline assignment: CDR1 SEHNR and CDR2 FQNEAQ (reference sequence). The V end was cut by 6 bases, the J end by 1 base, with 13 bases between. The CDR3 loop reads CASSSGVRAKNIQYF. The CDR3 nucleotides read TGTGCCAGCAGTTCTGGGGTTAGGGCCAAAAACATTCAGTACTTC. Variable domain in full (rest from reference TRBV7-9 and TRBJ2-4): DTGVSQNPRHKITKRGQNVTFRCDPISEHNRLYWYRQTLGQGPEFLTYFQNEAQLEKSRLLSDRFSAERPKGSFSTLEIQRTEQGDSAMYLCASSSGVRAKNIQYFGAGTRLSVL.

This clonotype was detected ten times or more. The chain combines TRBV28 with TRBJ2-1, with 8 bases lining up with TRBD1. J gave up 0 bases and V 4 bases, and 17 bases lay outside the gene matches. Germline assignment: CDR1 MDHEN and CDR2 SYDVKM. This CDR3 is built from 20 residues. The CDR3 region has the DNA TGTGCCAGCAGTTCGCACAGGGGGAGGCCCTCCTTTAGCTCCTACAATGAGCAGTTCTTC. It codes for CASSSHRGRPSFSSYNEQFF.

The genes are TRBV7-3 and TRBJ2-1; 10 positions match TRBD2. The V gene end was trimmed by 5 bases and the J gene end by 9 bases; junction bases not matched to a gene: 10. There are 15 residues in the CDR3. CDR1 is SGHTA, CDR2 FQGTGA, per germline. CDR3: CASSPTPLAGVEQFF. In DNA, the CDR3 is TGTGCCAGCAGCCCTACCCCCCTAGCGGGAGTTGAGCAGTTCTTC.

The chain is built from TRBV2 and TRBJ1-5, with 8 bases fitting TRBD1. V trimming: 4 bases; J trimming: 7 bases; junction bases outside the gene matches: 9. Germline CDR1 SNHLY, CDR2 FYNNEI. This CDR3 has 15 residues. This chain's CDR3 is CASSGFQGARQPQHF. The DNA of the CDR3 is TGTGCCAGCAGTGGCTTCCAGGGGGCAAGACAGCCCCAGCATTTT.

This clonotype was detected a few times. The chain links TRBV11-3 to TRBJ2-7; D perhaps matches TRBD1 (6 bases). Trimming pared 8 bases from V and 6 bases from J, leaving 20 bases between. The CDR3 is 14 residues long. The germline V gene encodes CDR1 SGHNT and CDR2 YENEEA. DNA of the CDR3: TGTGCCAGCGGGGGCCGTGCCACCGGAGCCGAGCAGTACTTC. This encodes CASGGRATGAEQYF.

This clonotype was picked up many times. This chain connects TRBV6-1 to TRBJ2-5; the match to TRBD2 covers 11 bases. The CDR3 is 16 amino acids. Germline V gene data show CDR1 as MNHNS and CDR2 as SASEGT. Trimming removed 5 bases from V and 5 bases from J; junction bases left unmatched: 10. For the CDR3, the DNA is TGTGCCAGCAGTTTAGGCAGCTCTAGCGGGGGGGAGACCCAGTACTTC. Residues: CASSLGSSSGGETQYF.

This clonotype appeared a few times. At one end, the junction sequence differs from germline, possibly due to a read error. V gene TRBV28 combines with J gene TRBJ2-5; D may be TRBD1 or TRBD2 (5 bases each). Germline V gene data show CDR1 as MDHEN and CDR2 as SYDVKM. CDR3 length: 12 residues. CDR3 DNA: TGTGCCAGCAGTTCGGGGCAGGGCCCTAAGGACTTC. It codes for CASSSGQGPKDF.

The V gene is TRBV6-2 or TRBV6-3, the J gene TRBJ2-1; D perhaps matches TRBD1 (6 bases). The CDR3 has 17 residues. The V end lost 1 base, the J end lost 6 bases, and 19 bases lay between the germline ends. Germline V gene sequence: CDR1 MNHEY, CDR2 SVGEGT. The CDR3: CASSYYRRTDGCNEQFF. CDR3 coding DNA: TGTGCCAGCAGTTACTACCGGCGGACAGACGGCTGCAATGAGCAGTTCTTC.

This clonotype was recorded at least ten times. This chain uses TRBV2 with TRBJ1-2, with no clear D. Germline-derived CDR1 and CDR2 are SNHLY and FYNNEI. The CDR3 length is 12 residues. The V and J ends lost 3 bases and 6 bases respectively, with 8 bases between them. CDR3 nucleotides: TGTGCCAGCAGTGAGGGGTTTCATGGCTACACCTTC. It encodes CASSEGFHGYTF. The full variable domain, completed using reference TRBV2 and TRBJ1-2, is EPEVTQTPSHQVTQMGQEVILRCVPISNHLYFYWYRQILGQKVEFLVSFYNNEISEKSEIFDDQFSVERPDGSNFTLKIRSTKLEDSAMYFCASSEGFHGYTFGSGTRLTVV.

This clonotype was counted between two and nine times. The chain recombines TRBV28 with TRBJ1-2; maybe TRBD1 (5 bases). Germline lookup yields CDR1 MDHEN and CDR2 SYDVKM. This CDR3 contains 14 residues. Trimming removed 4 bases at V and 5 bases at J, with 14 bases between. The CDR3 region has the DNA TGTGCCAGCAGTTCGATTGGGGGGGGTTATGGCTACACCTTC. It yields the protein CASSSIGGGYGYTF.

This clonotype occurred a few times. The rearrangement uses TRBV7-2 and TRBJ2-7; TRBD2 matches 7 bases. The CDR3 contains 16 residues. The V segment lost 5 bases and the J segment 3 bases; nucleotides outside the gene matches: 13. The germline gives CDR1 SGHTA, CDR2 FQGNSA. In DNA form, the CDR3 reads TGTGCCAGCAGCCATAACCCTAGCGGAGCAGTCTACGAGCAGTACTTC. Translated: CASSHNPSGAVYEQYF.

The chain links TRBV28 to TRBJ1-4; no firm D call. Trimming left V 3 bases short and J 1 base short, with 6 bases between. The CDR3 contains 14 residues. The germline V gene has CDR1 MDHEN and CDR2 SYDVKM. The CDR3 region has the DNA TGTGCCAGCAGTTTGGTACAAACTAATGAAAAACTGTTTTTT. It encodes CASSLVQTNEKLFF.

This clonotype occurred many times. This chain links TRBV28 with TRBJ2-3; no clear D. Trimming cost V 3 bases and J 0 bases, with 19 bases left between them. CDR1 is MDHEN and CDR2 is SYDVKM in the germline V gene. The CDR3 is 18 residues long. CDR3 protein: CASSFAFVVGKSTDTQYF. The CDR3 coding sequence is TGTGCCAGCAGTTTCGCCTTCGTGGTGGGGAAAAGCACAGATACGCAGTATTTT.

The sample holds a few counts of this clonotype. The CDR3 reads CASSQTTGSEQYF. The CDR3 nucleotides are TGTGCCAGCAGCCAAACAACGGGGTCCGAGCAGTACTTC. The chain uses TRBV9 and TRBJ2-7; D may be TRBD2 (5 bases). This CDR3 has 13 residues. Germline CDR1 is SGDLS and CDR2 is YYNGEE. V was clipped by 4 bases and J by 6 bases, with 14 bases between them.

In its sample, this clonotype was seen many times. The V gene is TRBV7-8, the J gene TRBJ2-1; 7 bases match TRBD2. The V gene end was trimmed by 1 base and the J gene end by 5 bases; junction bases not matched to a gene: 5. Germline V gene sequence: CDR1 SGHVS, CDR2 FQNEAQ. CDR3 length: 15 amino acids. CDR3 protein: CASSLEASGHNEQFF. CDR3 nucleotides: TGTGCCAGCAGCTTAGAGGCTAGCGGACACAATGAGCAGTTCTTC.

The chain is built from TRBV7-9 and TRBJ1-4, with D tentatively TRBD1 (5 bases). Germline values: CDR1 SEHNR, CDR2 FQNEAQ (reference sequence). V gave up 5 bases and J gave up 8 bases, with 24 bases separating them. The CDR3 covers 17 residues. CDR3 in amino acids: CASSPTPGWRGEEKLFF. DNA of the CDR3: TGTGCCAGCAGCCCAACCCCAGGGTGGCGGGGTGAGGAAAAACTGTTTTTT.

This chain links TRBV7-2 with TRBJ2-1; the D gene is possibly TRBD2 (6 bases). V lost 5 bases to trimming and J lost 6 bases, with 8 bases between them. The V gene's germline CDR1 is SGHTA and CDR2 FQGNSA. This CDR3 spans 12 amino acids. This CDR3 reads CASSTGLNEQFF. CDR3 sequence (DNA): TGTGCCAGCAGCACGGGACTCAATGAGCAGTTCTTC.

The sample holds many counts of this clonotype. This chain connects TRBV12-3 or TRBV12-4 to TRBJ2-3, with unresolved D. V shed 7 bases and J shed 3 bases, with 5 bases lying between them. This CDR3 has 11 amino acids. CDR3: CASTSTDTQYF. CDR3 sequence (DNA): TGTGCCAGCACCTCTACAGATACGCAGTATTTT.

The V gene is TRBV20-1, the J gene TRBJ2-1; no clear D. Looked up from germline, CDR1 is DFQATT and CDR2 is SNEGSKA (reference sequence). The V end lost 6 bases, the J end lost 5 bases, and 17 bases lay between the germline ends. This CDR3 comprises 14 residues. CDR3 DNA sequence: TGCAGTGCCACGCGCACCACTCCGAACAATGAGCAGTTCTTC. Protein: CSATRTTPNNEQFF.

This clonotype was found many times. V usage is TRBV27 and J usage is TRBJ1-1; TRBD1 might be the D (6 bases). Trimming cost V 5 bases and J 3 bases, with 13 bases left between them. The CDR3 is 14 amino acids. Germline lookup yields CDR1 MNHEY and CDR2 SMNVEV (reference sequence). The DNA for the CDR3 is TGTGCCAGCAGTACACAGGGAGGGCACACTGAAGCTTTCTTT. It codes for CASSTQGGHTEAFF.

The J gene is TRBJ2-5, the V gene TRBV10-3; 11 nucleotides line up with TRBD2. Trimming cost V 11 bases and J 4 bases; bases outside gene matches: 12. CDR1 is ENHRY and CDR2 is SYGVKD in the germline V gene. The CDR3 is 15 amino acids. CDR3 sequence (DNA): TGTGCCTCCGGACTAGCGGGTGTTGCCCGAGAGACCCAGTACTTC. Its translation: CASGLAGVARETQYF.

The chain couples TRBV6-2 or TRBV6-3 to TRBJ2-1; D perhaps matches TRBD1 (5 bases). The CDR3 extends over 13 amino acids. V lost 6 bases and J 8 bases, leaving 14 bases between the germline ends. CDR1 MNHEY and CDR2 SVGEGT come from the germline V gene. CDR3: CASSEKGWDEQFF. The CDR3 nucleotides read TGTGCCAGCAGCGAGAAGGGGTGGGATGAGCAGTTCTTC.